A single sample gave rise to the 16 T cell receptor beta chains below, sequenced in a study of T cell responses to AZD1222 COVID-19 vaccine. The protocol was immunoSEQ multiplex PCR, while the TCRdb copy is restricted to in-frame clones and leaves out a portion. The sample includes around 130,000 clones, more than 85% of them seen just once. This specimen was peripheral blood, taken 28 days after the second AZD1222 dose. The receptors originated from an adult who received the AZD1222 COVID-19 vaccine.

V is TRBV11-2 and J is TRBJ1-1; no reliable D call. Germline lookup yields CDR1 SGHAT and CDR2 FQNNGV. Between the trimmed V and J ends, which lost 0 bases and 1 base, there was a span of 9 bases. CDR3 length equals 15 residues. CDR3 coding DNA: TGTGCCAGCAGCTTAGAACCCCCTCAGAACACTGAAGCTTTCTTT. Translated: CASSLEPPQNTEAFF.

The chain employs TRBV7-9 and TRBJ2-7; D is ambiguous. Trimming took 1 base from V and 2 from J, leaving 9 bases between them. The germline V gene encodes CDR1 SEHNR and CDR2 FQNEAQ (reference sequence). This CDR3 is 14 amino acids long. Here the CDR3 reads CASSLGLSPYEQYF. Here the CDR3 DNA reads TGTGCCAGCAGCTTAGGGTTATCTCCCTACGAGCAGTACTTC. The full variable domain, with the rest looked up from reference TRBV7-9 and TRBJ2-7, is DTGVSQNPRHKITKRGQNVTFRCDPISEHNRLYWYRQTLGQGPEFLTYFQNEAQLEKSRLLSDRFSAERPKGSFSTLEIQRTEQGDSAMYLCASSLGLSPYEQYFGPGTRLTVT.

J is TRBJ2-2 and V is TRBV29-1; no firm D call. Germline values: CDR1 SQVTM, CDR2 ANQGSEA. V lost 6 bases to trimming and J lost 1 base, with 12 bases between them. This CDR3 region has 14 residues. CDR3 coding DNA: TGCAGCGTCGCAGCAGGTGTGAACACCGGGGAGCTGTTTTTT. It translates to CSVAAGVNTGELFF.

CDR3 protein: CASSFSNTPLGSFF. The CDR3 DNA sequence: TGTGCCAGCAGCTTTTCGAATACCCCCCTTGGGTCTTTCTTT. This chain joins TRBV11-3 and TRBJ1-1; D is unresolved. CDR1 and CDR2 (germline): SGHNT, YENEEA. The CDR3 loop spans 14 amino acids. V shed 3 bases and J shed 12 bases, with 20 bases lying between them.

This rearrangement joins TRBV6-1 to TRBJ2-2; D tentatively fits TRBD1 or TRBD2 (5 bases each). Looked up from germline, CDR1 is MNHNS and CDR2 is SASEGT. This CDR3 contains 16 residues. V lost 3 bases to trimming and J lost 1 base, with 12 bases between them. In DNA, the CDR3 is TGTGCCAGCAGTGAGGGGGTGGCGAGGAACACCGGGGAGCTGTTTTTT. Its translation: CASSEGVARNTGELFF.

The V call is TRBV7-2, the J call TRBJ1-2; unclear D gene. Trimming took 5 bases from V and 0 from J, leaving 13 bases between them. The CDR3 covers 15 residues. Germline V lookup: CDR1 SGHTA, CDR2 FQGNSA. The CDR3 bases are TGTGCCAGCAGCCCCGGGTTTTTAGCTAACTATGGCTACACCTTC. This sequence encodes CASSPGFLANYGYTF.

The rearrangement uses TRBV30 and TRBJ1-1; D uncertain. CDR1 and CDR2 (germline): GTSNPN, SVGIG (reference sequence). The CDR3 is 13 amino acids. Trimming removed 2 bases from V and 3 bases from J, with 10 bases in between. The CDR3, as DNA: TGTGCCTGGAGTTTGTCCCTTGACACTGAAGCTTTCTTT. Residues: CAWSLSLDTEAFF.

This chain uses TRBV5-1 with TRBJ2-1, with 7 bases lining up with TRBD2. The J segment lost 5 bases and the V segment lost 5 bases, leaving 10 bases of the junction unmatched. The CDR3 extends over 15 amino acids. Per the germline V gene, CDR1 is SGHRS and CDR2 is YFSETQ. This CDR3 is CASRGASGWNNEQFF. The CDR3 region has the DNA TGCGCCAGCAGGGGCGCTAGCGGATGGAACAATGAGCAGTTCTTC.

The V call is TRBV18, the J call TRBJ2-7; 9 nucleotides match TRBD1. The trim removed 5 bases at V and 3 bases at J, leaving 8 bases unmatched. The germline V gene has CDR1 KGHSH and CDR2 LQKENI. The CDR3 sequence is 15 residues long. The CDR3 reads CASSLWTGVNYEQYF. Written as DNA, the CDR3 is TGTGCCAGCTCATTGTGGACAGGGGTTAACTACGAGCAGTACTTC.

CDR3 sequence: CASSSLTGTSTDTQYF. The DNA of the CDR3 is TGTGCCAGCAGCTCCCTGACAGGGACTAGCACAGATACGCAGTATTTT. The chain carries TRBV7-3 and TRBJ2-3, with a possible D match to TRBD1 (7 bases). Looked up from germline, CDR1 is SGHTA and CDR2 is FQGTGA. The CDR3 is 16 residues long. V was clipped by 4 bases and J by 0 bases, with 14 bases between them. The whole variable domain, filled in from reference TRBV7-3 and TRBJ2-3, reads GAGVSQTPSNKVTEKGKYVELRCDPISGHTALYWYRQSLGQGPEFLIYFQGTGAADDSGLPNDRFFAVRPEGSVSTLKIQRTERGDSAVYLCASSSLTGTSTDTQYFGPGTRLTVL.

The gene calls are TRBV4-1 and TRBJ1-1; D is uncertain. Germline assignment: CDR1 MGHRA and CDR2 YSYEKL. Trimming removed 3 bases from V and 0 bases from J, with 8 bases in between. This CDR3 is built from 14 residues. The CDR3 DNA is TGCGCCAGCAGCCACCAGACGGTGAACACTGAAGCTTTCTTT. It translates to CASSHQTVNTEAFF.

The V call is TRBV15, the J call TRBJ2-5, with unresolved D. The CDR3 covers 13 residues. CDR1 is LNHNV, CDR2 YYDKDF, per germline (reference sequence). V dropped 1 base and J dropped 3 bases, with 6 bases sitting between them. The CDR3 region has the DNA TGTGCCACCAGCAGAGGCCCAGAAGAGACCCAGTACTTC. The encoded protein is CATSRGPEETQYF.

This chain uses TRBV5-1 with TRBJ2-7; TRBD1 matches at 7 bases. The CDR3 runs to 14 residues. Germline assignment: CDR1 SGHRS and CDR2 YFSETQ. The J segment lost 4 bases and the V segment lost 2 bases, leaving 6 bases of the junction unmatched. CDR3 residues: CASSFRDSRYEQYF. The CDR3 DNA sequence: TGCGCCAGCAGCTTCCGGGACAGTCGATACGAGCAGTACTTC.

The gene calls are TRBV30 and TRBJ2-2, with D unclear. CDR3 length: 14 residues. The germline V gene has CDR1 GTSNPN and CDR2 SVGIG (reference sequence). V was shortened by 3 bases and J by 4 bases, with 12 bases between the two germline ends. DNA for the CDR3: TGTGCCTGGAGGAAATTGACTGTCACCGGGGAGCTGTTTTTT. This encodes CAWRKLTVTGELFF.

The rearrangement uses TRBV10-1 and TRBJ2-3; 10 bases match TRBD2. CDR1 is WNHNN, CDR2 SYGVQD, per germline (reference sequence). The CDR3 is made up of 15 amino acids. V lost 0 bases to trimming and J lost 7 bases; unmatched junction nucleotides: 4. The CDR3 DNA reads TGCGCCAGCAGTGAGTCCCTAGCGGGGGTATATACGCAGTATTTT. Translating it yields CASSESLAGVYTQYF.

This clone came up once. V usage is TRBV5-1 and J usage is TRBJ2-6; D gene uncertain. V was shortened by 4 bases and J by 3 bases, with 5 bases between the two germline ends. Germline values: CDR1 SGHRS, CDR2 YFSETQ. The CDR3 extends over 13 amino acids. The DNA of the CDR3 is TGCGCCAGCAGCGACGGTGGGGCCAACGTCCTGACTTTC. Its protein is CASSDGGANVLTF.